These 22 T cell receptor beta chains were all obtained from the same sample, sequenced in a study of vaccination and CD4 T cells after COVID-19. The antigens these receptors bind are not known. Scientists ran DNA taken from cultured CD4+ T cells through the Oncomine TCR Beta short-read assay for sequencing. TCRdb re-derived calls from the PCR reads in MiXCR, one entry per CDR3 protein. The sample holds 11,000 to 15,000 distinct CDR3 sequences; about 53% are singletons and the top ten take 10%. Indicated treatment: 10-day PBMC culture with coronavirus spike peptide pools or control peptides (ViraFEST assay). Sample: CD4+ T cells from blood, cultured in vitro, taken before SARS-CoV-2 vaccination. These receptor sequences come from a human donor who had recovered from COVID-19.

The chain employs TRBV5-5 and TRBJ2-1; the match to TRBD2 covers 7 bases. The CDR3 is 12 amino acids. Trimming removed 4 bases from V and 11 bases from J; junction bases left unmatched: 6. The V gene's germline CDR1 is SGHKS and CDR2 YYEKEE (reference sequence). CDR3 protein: CASSRAGAQQFF. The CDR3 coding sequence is TGTGCCAGCAGCCGGGCGGGAGCCCAGCAGTTCTTC.

CDR3 in amino acids: CASSQAGWAGELFF. In nucleotides, the CDR3 is TGCGCCAGCAGCCAGGCAGGGTGGGCCGGGGAGCTGTTTTTT. The gene calls are TRBV4-1 and TRBJ2-2; D perhaps matches TRBD1 (5 bases). The CDR3 contains 14 residues. Trimming shortened V by 3 bases and J by 6 bases, and 11 bases separated the two germline ends. Germline values: CDR1 MGHRA, CDR2 YSYEKL.

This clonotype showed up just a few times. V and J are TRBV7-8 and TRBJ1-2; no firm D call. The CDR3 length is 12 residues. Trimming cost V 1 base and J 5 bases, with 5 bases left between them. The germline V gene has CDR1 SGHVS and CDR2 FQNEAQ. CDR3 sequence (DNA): TGTGCCAGCAGCTTAGGACCTTATGGCTACACCTTC. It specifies CASSLGPYGYTF.

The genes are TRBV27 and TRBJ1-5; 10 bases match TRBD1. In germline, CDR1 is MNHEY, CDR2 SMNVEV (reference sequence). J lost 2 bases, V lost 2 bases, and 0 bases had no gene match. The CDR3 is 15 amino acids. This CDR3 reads CASSLGQGGNQPQHF. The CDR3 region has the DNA TGTGCCAGCAGTTTAGGACAGGGGGGCAATCAGCCCCAGCATTTT.

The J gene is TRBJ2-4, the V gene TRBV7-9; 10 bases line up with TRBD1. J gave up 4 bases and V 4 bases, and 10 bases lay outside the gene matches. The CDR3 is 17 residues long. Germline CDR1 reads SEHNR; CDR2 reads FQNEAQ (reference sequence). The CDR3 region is CASSSAATGGTKNIQYF. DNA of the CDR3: TGTGCCAGCAGCTCCGCGGCGACAGGGGGCACAAAAAACATTCAGTACTTC. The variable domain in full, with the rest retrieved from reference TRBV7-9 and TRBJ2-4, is DTGVSQNPRHKITKRGQNVTFRCDPISEHNRLYWYRQTLGQGPEFLTYFQNEAQLEKSRLLSDRFSAERPKGSFSTLEIQRTEQGDSAMYLCASSSAATGGTKNIQYFGAGTRLSVL.

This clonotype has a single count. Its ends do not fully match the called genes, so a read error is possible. This chain's CDR3 is CASSWDRAGELFF. CDR3 DNA sequence: TGTGCCAGCAGCTGGGACAGGGCCGGGGAGCTGTTTTTT. The chain uses TRBV5-3 and TRBJ2-2; 9 bases align to TRBD1. TRBV5-3 qualifies as an ORF whose function is uncertain. The CDR3 covers 13 residues.

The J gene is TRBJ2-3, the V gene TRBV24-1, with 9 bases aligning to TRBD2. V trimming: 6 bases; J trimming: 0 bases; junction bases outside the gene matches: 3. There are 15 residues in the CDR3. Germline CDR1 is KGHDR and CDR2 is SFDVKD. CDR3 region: CATSTAGGSTDTQYF. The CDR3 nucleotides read TGTGCCACCAGTACGGCGGGAGGGAGCACAGATACGCAGTATTTT.

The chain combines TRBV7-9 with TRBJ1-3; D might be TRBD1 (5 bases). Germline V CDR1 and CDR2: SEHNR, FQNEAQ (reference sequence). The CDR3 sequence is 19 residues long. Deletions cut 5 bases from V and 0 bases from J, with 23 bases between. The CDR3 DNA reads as TGTGCCAGCAGCCGTTCCGGGACGAACGATAGAGGCTCTGGAAACACCATATATTTT. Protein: CASSRSGTNDRGSGNTIYF.

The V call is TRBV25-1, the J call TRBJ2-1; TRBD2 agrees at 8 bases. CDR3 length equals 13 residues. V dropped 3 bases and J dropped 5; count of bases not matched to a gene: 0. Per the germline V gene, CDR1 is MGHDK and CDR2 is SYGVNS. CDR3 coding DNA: TGTGCCAGCAGTGAGACTAGCGACAATGAGCAGTTCTTC. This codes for CASSETSDNEQFF.

This CDR3 reads CSARGRVNTEAFF. The CDR3 coding sequence is TGCAGTGCTAGAGGTCGAGTGAACACTGAAGCTTTCTTT. The chain employs TRBV20-1 and TRBJ1-1; no clear D. The CDR3 is 13 residues long. CDR1 is DFQATT, CDR2 SNEGSKA, per germline (reference sequence). V dropped 1 base and J dropped 0 bases, with 6 bases sitting between them.

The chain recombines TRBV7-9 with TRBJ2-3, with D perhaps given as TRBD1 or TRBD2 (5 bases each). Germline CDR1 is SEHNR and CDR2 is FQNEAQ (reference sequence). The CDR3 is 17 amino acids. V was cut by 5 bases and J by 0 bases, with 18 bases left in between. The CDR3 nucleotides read TGTGCCAGCAGCCGACCGATCGGGGACGTTAGCACAGATACGCAGTATTTT. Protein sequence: CASSRPIGDVSTDTQYF.

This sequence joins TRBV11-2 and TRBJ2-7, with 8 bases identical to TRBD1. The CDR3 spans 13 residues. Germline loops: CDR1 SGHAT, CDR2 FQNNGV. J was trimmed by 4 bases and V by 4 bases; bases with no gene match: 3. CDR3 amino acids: CASSWGTGYEQYF. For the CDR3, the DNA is TGTGCCAGCAGCTGGGGGACAGGTTACGAGCAGTACTTC.

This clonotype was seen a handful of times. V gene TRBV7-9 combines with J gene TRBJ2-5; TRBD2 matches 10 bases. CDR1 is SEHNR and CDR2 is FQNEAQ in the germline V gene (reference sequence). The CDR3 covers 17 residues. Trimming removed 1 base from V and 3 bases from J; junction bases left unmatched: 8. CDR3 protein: CASSLEASGRQEETQYF. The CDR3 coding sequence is TGTGCCAGCAGCTTAGAGGCTAGCGGGAGACAAGAAGAGACCCAGTACTTC.

For the CDR3, the DNA is TGTGCCAGCAGTTTCCTAATCACCGGGGAGCTGTTTTTT. Translating it yields CASSFLITGELFF. J is TRBJ2-2 and V is TRBV27; D is unresolved. The V end was cut by 3 bases, the J end by 4 bases, with 6 bases between. The germline CDR1 and CDR2 sequences are MNHEY and SMNVEV (reference sequence). The CDR3 extends over 13 amino acids.

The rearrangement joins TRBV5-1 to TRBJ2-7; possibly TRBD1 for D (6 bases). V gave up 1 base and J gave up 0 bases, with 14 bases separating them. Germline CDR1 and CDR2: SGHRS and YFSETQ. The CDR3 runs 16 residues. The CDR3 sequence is CASSLLIGQSSYEQYF. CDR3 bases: TGCGCCAGCAGCTTGCTTATTGGACAGTCCTCCTACGAGCAGTACTTC.

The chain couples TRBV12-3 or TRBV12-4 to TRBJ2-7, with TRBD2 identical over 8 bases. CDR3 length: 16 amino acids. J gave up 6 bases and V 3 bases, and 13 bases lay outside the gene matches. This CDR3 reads CASSLLHGGRSSEQYF. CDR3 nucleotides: TGTGCCAGCAGTTTGTTGCACGGCGGGAGGAGTTCCGAGCAGTACTTC.

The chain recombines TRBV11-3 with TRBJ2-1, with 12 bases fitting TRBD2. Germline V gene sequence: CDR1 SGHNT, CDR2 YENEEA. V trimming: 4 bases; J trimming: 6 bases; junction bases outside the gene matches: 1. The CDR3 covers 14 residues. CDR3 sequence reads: CASSSSGGANEQFF. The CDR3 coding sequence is TGTGCCAGCAGCTCTAGCGGGGGGGCCAATGAGCAGTTCTTC. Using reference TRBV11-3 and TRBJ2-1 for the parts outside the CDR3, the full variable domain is EAGVVQSPRYKIIEKKQPVAFWCNPISGHNTLYWYLQNLGQGPELLIRYENEEAVDDSQLPKDRFSAERLKGVDSTLKIQPAELGDSAVYLCASSSSGGANEQFFGPGTRLTVL.

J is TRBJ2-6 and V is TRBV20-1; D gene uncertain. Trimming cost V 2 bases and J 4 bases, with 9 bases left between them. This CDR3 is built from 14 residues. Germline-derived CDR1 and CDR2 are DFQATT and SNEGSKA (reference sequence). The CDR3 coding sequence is TGCAGTGCTAGACGTGAGCCAGGGGCCAACGTCCTGACTTTC. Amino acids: CSARREPGANVLTF.

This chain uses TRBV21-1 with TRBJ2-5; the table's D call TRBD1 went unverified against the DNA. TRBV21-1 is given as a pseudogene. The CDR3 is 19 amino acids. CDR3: CASGAGSGQRSIYQETQYF. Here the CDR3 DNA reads TGTGCCAGCGGCGCAGGATCCGGACAGCGATCGATCTACCAAGAGACCCAGTACTTC.

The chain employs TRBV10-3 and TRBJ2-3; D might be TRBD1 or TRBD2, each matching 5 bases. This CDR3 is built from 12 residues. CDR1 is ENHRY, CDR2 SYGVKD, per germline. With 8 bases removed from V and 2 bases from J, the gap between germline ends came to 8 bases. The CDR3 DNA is TGTGCCATCCGGGACCTCACAGATACGCAGTATTTT. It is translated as CAIRDLTDTQYF.

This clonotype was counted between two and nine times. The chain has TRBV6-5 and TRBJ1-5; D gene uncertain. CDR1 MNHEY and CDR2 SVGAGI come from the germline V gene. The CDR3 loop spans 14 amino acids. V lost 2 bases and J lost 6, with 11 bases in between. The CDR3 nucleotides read TGTGCCAGCAGTTACCTCGGGTCGGGTCAGCCCCAGCATTTT. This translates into CASSYLGSGQPQHF.

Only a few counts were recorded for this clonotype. CDR3: CASSILNRNYEQYF. In nucleotides, the CDR3 is TGTGCCAGTAGTATACTTAACAGGAACTACGAGCAGTACTTC. The V and J genes are TRBV19 and TRBJ2-7, with D possibly being TRBD1 (5 bases). CDR1 and CDR2 from the germline V gene are LNHDA and SQIVND (reference sequence). The CDR3 sequence is 14 residues long. V lost 2 bases and J lost 3, with 11 bases in between.